This T cell receptor beta chain was recovered during a study of shared clonotypes between healthy human individuals. This clone showed up just a few times. Trimming removed 4 bases at V and 1 base at J, with 11 bases between. Germline lookup yields CDR1 SGHTS and CDR2 YDEGEE. This CDR3 spans 14 amino acids. TCRdb keeps only in-frame clones here, not all; method: immunoSEQ multiplex PCR. Of hundreds of thousands of clones listed, less than 85% are singletons. This sequence joins TRBV5-8 and TRBJ1-1; a possible D gene is TRBD1 (5 bases). The sample consisted of memory CD4+ T cells sorted from blood. Described subset: CD45RA-negative fraction. This clonotype originated in a woman aged 25 to 39 in good health. CDR3 DNA sequence: TGTGCCAGCAGCGCAGGGACGGCGAACACTGAAGCTTTCTTT. It yields the protein CASSAGTANTEAFF. The complete variable domain, with remaining parts taken from reference TRBV5-8 and TRBJ1-1, reads EAGVTQSPTHLIKTRGQQATLRCSPISGHTSVYWYQQALGLGLQFLLWYDEGEERNRGNFPPRFSGRQFPNYSSELNVNALELEDSALYLCASSAGTANTEAFFGQGTRLTVV.